The rows below give T cell receptor beta chains drawn from one sample of a study of OX40 agonist ivuxolimab in advanced cancers. Measured with immunoSEQ multiplex PCR; TCRdb has only the in-frame clones, and not every one. The sample includes approximately 60,000 clones, less than 95% of them seen just once. Sequencing was performed on CD4+ or CD8+ T cells sorted from blood, taken in a trial of the OX40 agonist ivuxolimab. All receptors come from an adult with an advanced solid tumor such as melanoma, head and neck, liver or kidney cancer. Both conserved end residues are trimmed from each CDR3.

TRBJ2-5 | TRBV4-3 | ASSQHSGETQY
TRBJ2-1 | TRBV5-1 | ASSSEASGSSYNEQF
TRBJ2-7 | TRBV4-1 | ASSQDGWVGQY
TRBJ1-1 | TRBV19 | ASTLTVMNTEAF
TRBJ2-1 | TRBV19 | ASTFLAGVNEQF
TRBJ2-2 | TRBV7-9 | ASNTWTGGTGELF
TRBJ1-1 | TRBV11-2 | ASSVGQMNTEAF
TRBJ1-2 | TRBV29-1 | SVDLGEMRKGYT
TRBJ2-2 | TRBV9 | ASSPSAGELF
TRBJ1-1 | TRBV10-3 | AISESWGMNEAF